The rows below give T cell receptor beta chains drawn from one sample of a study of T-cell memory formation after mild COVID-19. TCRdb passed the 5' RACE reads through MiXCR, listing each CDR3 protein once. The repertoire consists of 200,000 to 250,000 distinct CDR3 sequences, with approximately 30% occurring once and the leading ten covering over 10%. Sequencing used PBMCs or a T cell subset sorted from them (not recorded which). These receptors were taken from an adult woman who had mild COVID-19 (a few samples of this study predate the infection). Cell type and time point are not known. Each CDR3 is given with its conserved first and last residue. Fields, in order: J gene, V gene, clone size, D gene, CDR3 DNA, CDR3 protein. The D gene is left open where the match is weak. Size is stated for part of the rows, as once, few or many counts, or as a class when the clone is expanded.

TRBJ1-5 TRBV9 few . TGTGCCAGCAGCGTAAGTCCCAAATGGGAACAGCCCCAGCATTTT CASSVSPKWEQPQHF
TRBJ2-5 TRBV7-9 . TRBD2 TGTGCCAGCAGCTCGCTAAGCGGGGATGAGACCCAGTACTTC CASSSLSGDETQYF
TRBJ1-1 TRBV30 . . TGTGCCTGGCATCCAGCCATAGTCCAGACTGAAGCTTTCTTT CAWHPAIVQTEAFF
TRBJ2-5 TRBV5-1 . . TGCGCCAGCAGCCGGCTCCCTAATGGAGAGACCCAGTACTTC CASSRLPNGETQYF
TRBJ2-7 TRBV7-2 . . TGTGCCAGCAGCTTTGCGGTGGATACCTACGAGCAGTACTTC CASSFAVDTYEQYF
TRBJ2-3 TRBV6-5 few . TGTGCCAGCAGTTACTCCCGGGGAAGCACAGATACGCAGTATTTT CASSYSRGSTDTQYF
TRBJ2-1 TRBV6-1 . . TGTGCCAGCAGTGATCCCGTGGGGGGGCGCGAGCAGTTCTTC CASSDPVGGREQFF
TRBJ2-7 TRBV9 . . TGTGCCAGCAGCGTAGCTCTCGGGGGCTCATTCTTC CASSVALGGSFF
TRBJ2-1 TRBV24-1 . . TGTGCCACCAGCGGGACCCACATGGGGCGACCCAATGAGCAGTTCTTC CATSGTHMGRPNEQFF
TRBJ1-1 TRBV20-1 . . TGCAGTGCTAGAGATTGGGGGGGGATAAACACTGAAGCTTTCTTT CSARDWGGINTEAFF
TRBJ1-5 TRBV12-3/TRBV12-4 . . TGTGCCAGCAGTTTTGCAGGGTACAATCAGCCCCAGCATTTT CASSFAGYNQPQHF
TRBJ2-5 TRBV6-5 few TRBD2 TGTGCCAGCAGCGGACTAGCGGGGGGGCCTTACGAGACCCAGTACTTC CASSGLAGGPYETQYF
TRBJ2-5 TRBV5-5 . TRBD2 TGTGCCAGCAGCTCCCCGCCAGCGGGGGAAGAGACCCAGTACTTC CASSSPPAGEETQYF
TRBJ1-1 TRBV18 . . TGTGCCAGCTCACCACCGAAAGGGATGGGAGCGGGCACTGAAGCTTTCTTT CASSPPKGMGAGTEAFF
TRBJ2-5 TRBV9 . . TGTGCCAGCAGCGTATCGCCTGGCGAGACCCAGTACTTC CASSVSPGETQYF
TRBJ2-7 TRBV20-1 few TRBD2 TGCAGTGCTAGAGATCTCACTAGCGGGAGTCCCTACGAGCAGTACTTC CSARDLTSGSPYEQYF
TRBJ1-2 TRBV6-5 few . TGTGCCAGCAGCCCCGACGGGGGGTACTATGGCTACACCTTC CASSPDGGYYGYTF
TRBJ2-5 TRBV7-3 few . TGTGCCAGCAGCTTCTCAGGGAAGCCCCAGTACTTC CASSFSGKPQYF
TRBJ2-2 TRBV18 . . TGTGCCAGCTCACCGGTACAGGAGCTCAACACCGGGGAGCTGTTTTTT CASSPVQELNTGELFF
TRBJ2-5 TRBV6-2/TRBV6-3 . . TGTGCCAGCAGTTACAACTTGCTGTCCCCCGGAGAGACCCAGTACTTC CASSYNLLSPGETQYF
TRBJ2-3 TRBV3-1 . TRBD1 TGTGCCAGCAGCCGTTGGACAGGGCACCGCACAGATACGCAGTATTTT CASSRWTGHRTDTQYF
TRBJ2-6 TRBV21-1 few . TGTGCCAGCAGCCCCCCAGCCCGAAACGTCAGGGGGCCCAGCTCTGGGGCCAACGTCCTGACTTTC CASSPPARNVRGPSSGANVLTF
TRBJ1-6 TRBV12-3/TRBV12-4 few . TGTGCCAGCAGTCGTATGACAGGCCGTGGGAATTCACCCCTCCACTTT CASSRMTGRGNSPLHF
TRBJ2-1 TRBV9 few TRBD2 TGTGCCAGCAGCGAGTCTAGCGGGAGGGCCTCCAAACAGTTCTTC CASSESSGRASKQFF
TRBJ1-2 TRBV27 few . TGTGCCAGCAGTTCTACGAGCGCCCGTTTCTATGGCTACACCTTC CASSSTSARFYGYTF
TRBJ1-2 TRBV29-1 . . TGCAGCGTCGTGACACCGCCCTTCTCAAACTATGGCTACACCTTC CSVVTPPFSNYGYTF
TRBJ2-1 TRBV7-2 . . TGTGCCAGCAGCGTACGGGGCACGGGTGGCTACAATGAGCAGTTCTTC CASSVRGTGGYNEQFF
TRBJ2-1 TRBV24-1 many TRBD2 TGTGCCACCAGTGATCCATCTCCGACTAGCGGGAGCATCGATGAGCAGTTCTTC CATSDPSPTSGSIDEQFF
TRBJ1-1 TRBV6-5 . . TGTGCCAGCAGGGCCGGGGTTGAAGCTTTCTTT CASRAGVEAFF
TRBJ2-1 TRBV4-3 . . TGCGCCAGCAGCCAAGACAGTGTGCTTTACAATGAGCAGTTCTTC CASSQDSVLYNEQFF
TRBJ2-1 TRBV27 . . TGTGCCAGCAGTTTCCGCCGGGAGTCCAATGAGCAGTTCTTC CASSFRRESNEQFF
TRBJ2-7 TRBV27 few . TGTGCCAGCACCGAGAGCTCCACAGCACCCTACGAGCAGTACTTC CASTESSTAPYEQYF
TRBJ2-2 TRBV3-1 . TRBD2 TGTGCCAGCAGCCCCCAGGGAGGGAGCACCGGGGAGCTGTTTTTT CASSPQGGSTGELFF
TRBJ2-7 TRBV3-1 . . TGTGCCAGCAGCCAAGATCCCTCCTCTCCCGAGCAGTACTTC CASSQDPSSPEQYF
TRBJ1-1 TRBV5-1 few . TGCGCCAGCAGCTTGGAAGTCGGTTTGAACACTGAAGCTTTCTTT CASSLEVGLNTEAFF
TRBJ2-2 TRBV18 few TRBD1 TGTGCCAGCTCACCAGTCCAGGGGGCGCGGAGGTTCACCGGGGAGCTGTTTTTT CASSPVQGARRFTGELFF
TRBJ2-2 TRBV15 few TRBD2 TGTGCCACCAGCAGAGATCCGGGGGGGAACACCGGGGAGCTGTTTTTT CATSRDPGGNTGELFF
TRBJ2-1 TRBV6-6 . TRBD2 TGTGCCAGCAGTTTAGCTAGCGGAAGCTACAATGAGCAGTTCTTC CASSLASGSYNEQFF
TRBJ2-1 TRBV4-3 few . TGCGCCAGCAGCCAAGATTTGAGACAGGTCAATCTTGAGCAGTTCTTC CASSQDLRQVNLEQFF
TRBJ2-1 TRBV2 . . TGTGCCAGCAGCAATCTTTTGGGGACCTACAATGAGCAGTTCTTC CASSNLLGTYNEQFF